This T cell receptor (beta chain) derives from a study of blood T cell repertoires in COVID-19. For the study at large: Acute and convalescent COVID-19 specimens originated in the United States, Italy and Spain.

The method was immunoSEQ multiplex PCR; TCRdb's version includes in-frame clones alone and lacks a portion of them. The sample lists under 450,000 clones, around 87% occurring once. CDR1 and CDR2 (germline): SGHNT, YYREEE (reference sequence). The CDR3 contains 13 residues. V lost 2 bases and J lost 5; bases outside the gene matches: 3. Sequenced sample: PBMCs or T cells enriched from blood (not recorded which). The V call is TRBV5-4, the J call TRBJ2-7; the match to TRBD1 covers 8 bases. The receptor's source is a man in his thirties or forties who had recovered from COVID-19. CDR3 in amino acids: CASSLQGQDEQYF. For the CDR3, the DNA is TGTGCCAGCAGCTTACAGGGACAGGACGAGCAGTACTTC.